What follows are 18 T cell receptor beta chains derived from one specimen sequenced in a study of cytomegalovirus exposure and HLA in healthy donors. Some clones are missing from TCRdb's copy, which holds only in-frame ones; the method was immunoSEQ multiplex PCR. The sample has 150,000 to 200,000 clones, roughly nine tenths seen once; the top ten hold about 9.3%. The sequencing sample was made of PBMCs. The origin of the receptors is a woman in her late teens or twenties in good health and CMV-seropositive.

The V gene is TRBV10-1, the J gene TRBJ2-2; unclear D gene. The germline V gene encodes CDR1 WNHNN and CDR2 SYGVQD (reference sequence). The CDR3 is 14 residues long. Trimming took off 3 bases at V and 1 base at J, with 6 bases between the two ends. The CDR3 DNA reads TGCGCCAGCAGTGATCCAGGGAACACCGGGGAGCTGTTTTTT. Translation gives CASSDPGNTGELFF.

The chain has TRBV6-1 and TRBJ2-3; TRBD2 matches 8 bases. The V gene end was trimmed by 2 bases and the J gene end by 2 bases; junction bases not matched to a gene: 3. Germline V CDR1 and CDR2: MNHNS, SASEGT. The CDR3 is made up of 15 amino acids. The CDR3 nucleotides read TGTGCCAGCAGTGAAATACTAGCGGTCACAGATACGCAGTATTTT. As protein: CASSEILAVTDTQYF.

The CDR3 here is CASSPTGGPYSNQPQHF. The CDR3 nucleotides are TGTGCCAGCTCACCTACAGGGGGTCCCTATAGCAATCAGCCCCAGCATTTT. J is TRBJ1-5 and V is TRBV18; the match to TRBD1 covers 8 bases. V was pared by 3 bases and J by 0 bases, with 7 bases of the junction left unmatched. This CDR3 region has 17 residues. CDR1 is KGHSH and CDR2 is LQKENI in the germline V gene.

The V call is TRBV28, the J call TRBJ1-1; D gene uncertain. Trimming shortened V by 5 bases and J by 1 base, and 5 bases separated the two germline ends. CDR3 length: 12 amino acids. Germline-derived CDR1 and CDR2 are MDHEN and SYDVKM. The CDR3 here is CASSQQNTEAFF. The CDR3 DNA is TGTGCCAGCAGTCAACAGAACACTGAAGCTTTCTTT.

The V call is TRBV5-1, the J call TRBJ2-3, with 7 bases matching TRBD1. The CDR3 totals 14 residues. Germline CDR1 and CDR2: SGHRS and YFSETQ. The V and J ends lost 4 bases and 1 base, in that order; junction bases with no gene match: 3. CDR3 in amino acids: CASSPGQGTDTQYF. DNA for the CDR3: TGCGCCAGCAGCCCTGGACAGGGCACAGATACGCAGTATTTT.

V gene TRBV6-1 combines with J gene TRBJ2-3; possibly TRBD2 for D (5 bases). CDR1 MNHNS and CDR2 SASEGT come from the germline V gene. The V gene lost 3 bases and the J gene lost 2 bases, with 9 bases spanning the gap. The CDR3 runs 14 residues. The CDR3: CASSEGSITDTQYF. The CDR3 nucleotides are TGTGCCAGCAGTGAGGGGAGTATCACAGATACGCAGTATTTT.

V usage is TRBV6-1 and J usage is TRBJ2-2; the match to TRBD1 covers 7 bases. The V and J ends lost 7 bases and 6 bases, in that order; junction bases with no gene match: 8. The CDR3 is made up of 14 amino acids. The germline gives CDR1 MNHNS, CDR2 SASEGT. The CDR3 DNA is TGTGCCAGCAATCTGGACAGGTGGCCCGGGGAGCTGTTTTTT. The encoded protein is CASNLDRWPGELFF.

The genes are TRBV5-1 and TRBJ2-7, with 16 bases lining up with TRBD2. In germline, CDR1 is SGHRS, CDR2 YFSETQ. V was pared by 7 bases and J by 2 bases, with 12 bases of the junction left unmatched. The CDR3 has 18 residues. The CDR3 protein is CASSRSGTSGRAAYEQYF. The CDR3 region has the DNA TGCGCCAGCTCGAGGTCCGGGACTAGCGGGAGGGCCGCCTACGAGCAGTACTTC.

The chain has TRBV6-6 and TRBJ2-1; D is possibly TRBD1 (6 bases). The germline gives CDR1 MNHNY, CDR2 SVGAGI (reference sequence). The CDR3 covers 13 residues. The V end was cut by 4 bases, the J end by 3 bases, with 7 bases between. CDR3 sequence: CASSLQGYNEQFF. The CDR3 DNA reads as TGTGCCAGCAGTTTACAGGGCTACAATGAGCAGTTCTTC.

The rearrangement links TRBV6-1 to TRBJ2-3; D is possibly TRBD2 (6 bases). The germline CDR1 and CDR2 sequences are MNHNS and SASEGT. The CDR3 has 15 amino acids. Trimming cost V 4 bases and J 0 bases, with 11 bases left between them. The CDR3 region has the DNA TGTGCCAGCAGTGTGTTAGCGGATAGCACAGATACGCAGTATTTT. Translating it yields CASSVLADSTDTQYF.

V gene TRBV10-1 combines with J gene TRBJ2-3; 8 nucleotides match TRBD2. V lost 8 bases to trimming and J lost 0 bases; unmatched junction nucleotides: 4. This CDR3 spans 14 amino acids. Germline CDR1 reads WNHNN; CDR2 reads SYGVQD (reference sequence). The chain's CDR3 is CASRLAPSTDTQYF. The CDR3 DNA reads as TGCGCCAGCCGACTAGCGCCTAGCACAGATACGCAGTATTTT.

The chain uses TRBV30 and TRBJ1-1; D remains unclear. This CDR3 has 14 residues. Germline V CDR1 and CDR2: GTSNPN, SVGIG (reference sequence). V was pared by 6 bases and J by 4 bases, with 18 bases between. The CDR3 sequence is CACAPSKRGTEAFF. CDR3 DNA sequence: TGTGCCTGTGCGCCCTCTAAGCGAGGCACTGAAGCTTTCTTT.

The CDR3 sequence: CASSFSSGTINTGELFF. In nucleotides, the CDR3 is TGTGCCAGCAGTTTTTCTAGCGGGACGATTAACACCGGGGAGCTGTTTTTT. The rearrangement joins TRBV28 to TRBJ2-2; 9 nucleotides align to TRBD2. CDR1 and CDR2 from the germline V gene are MDHEN and SYDVKM. V shed 3 bases, J shed 2 bases, and the junction held 7 bases outside the gene matches. This CDR3 contains 17 residues.

The J gene is TRBJ2-5, the V gene TRBV5-5, with 9 nucleotides matching TRBD1. This CDR3 region has 14 residues. Germline CDR1 SGHKS, CDR2 YYEKEE (reference sequence). The V and J ends lost 4 bases and 5 bases, in that order; junction bases with no gene match: 6. The DNA of the CDR3 is TGTGCCAGCAGCGATCCCGGGACAGGGGAGACCCAGTACTTC. It specifies CASSDPGTGETQYF. Variable domain in full (rest from reference TRBV5-5 and TRBJ2-5): DAGVTQSPTHLIKTRGQQVTLRCSPISGHKSVSWYQQVLGQGPQFIFQYYEKEERGRGNFPDRFSARQFPNYSSELNVNALLLGDSALYLCASSDPGTGETQYFGPGTRLLVL.

The chain employs TRBV6-1 and TRBJ1-2; D is possibly TRBD1 (5 bases). Germline CDR1 and CDR2: MNHNS and SASEGT. V lost 2 bases and J lost 5, with 15 bases in between. The CDR3 length is 15 residues. CDR3 DNA: TGTGCCAGCAGTGAAAGTAGTGGGCGACAGTATGGCTACACCTTC. Its protein product is CASSESSGRQYGYTF.

The chain employs TRBV18 and TRBJ2-1, with 13 bases that match TRBD2. Germline CDR1 is KGHSH and CDR2 is LQKENI. With 3 bases clipped from V and 9 bases from J, the junction kept 11 bases outside the gene matches. This CDR3 comprises 17 residues. CDR3: CASSPRTSGRAQGEQFF. Written as DNA, the CDR3 is TGTGCCAGCTCACCCCGAACTAGCGGGAGGGCCCAGGGTGAGCAGTTCTTC.

This clone was recorded only once. In DNA form, the CDR3 reads TGCGCCAGCAGCCAAACAAATTTGAATGAGCAGTTCTTC. It yields the protein CASSQTNLNEQFF. The V and J genes are TRBV4-3 and TRBJ2-1; D is uncertain. V dropped 2 bases and J dropped 7 bases, with 9 bases sitting between them. This CDR3 comprises 13 residues. Germline-derived CDR1 and CDR2 are LGHNA and YSLEER.

V usage is TRBV7-2 and J usage is TRBJ2-7; 8 positions agree with TRBD1. Germline values: CDR1 SGHTA, CDR2 FQGNSA. The CDR3 consists of 15 residues. V lost 3 bases to trimming and J lost 2 bases; unmatched junction nucleotides: 6. The CDR3 region is CASSFAGTGAYEQYF. CDR3 sequence (DNA): TGTGCCAGCAGCTTCGCCGGGACAGGAGCCTACGAGCAGTACTTC.